The 21 T cell receptor beta chains below come from one sample, sequenced in a study of T-cell reconstitution after alpha-beta-depleted transplantation in children. During its preparation, the TCRbeta library received unique molecular identifiers. TCRdb recomputed calls from the PCR reads with MiXCR, one row per CDR3 protein. The data show fewer than 250,000 distinct CDR3 sequences, roughly 8.2% seen once. Source: PBMCs, mostly from graft donor cells, taken 180 days after TCRalphabeta/CD19-depleted stem cell transplant. The source is a male patient younger than 18 who had a stem cell transplant for acute lymphoblastic leukemia, so the T cells may come from the graft donor.

This clonotype has a count of ten or more. The rearrangement links TRBV20-1 to TRBJ2-5, with TRBD2 matching 11 bases. CDR3 length: 13 residues. Germline CDR1 reads DFQATT; CDR2 reads SNEGSKA (reference sequence). Written as DNA, the CDR3 is TGCAGCAGACTTTTAGCGGGAGGGGAGACCCAGTACTTC. Protein product: CSRLLAGGETQYF.

This clonotype was counted many times. This sequence joins TRBV12-3 or TRBV12-4 and TRBJ1-2; D call uncertain. This CDR3 is built from 14 residues. Trimming cost V 4 bases and J 4 bases, with 13 bases left between them. The CDR3: CASSSPREVYGYTF. CDR3 nucleotide sequence: TGTGCCAGCAGTTCCCCGAGAGAGGTCTATGGCTACACCTTC.

This clonotype was picked up many times. The chain combines TRBV5-1 with TRBJ1-1, with 10 bases fitting TRBD1. V shed 2 bases and J 5 bases; nucleotides not matched to a gene: 9. Germline V gene lookup returns CDR1 SGHRS and CDR2 YFSETQ. The CDR3 contains 16 residues. CDR3 residues: CASSLDDRGLGTEAFF. CDR3 nucleotide sequence: TGCGCCAGCAGCTTAGATGACAGGGGGCTTGGAACTGAAGCTTTCTTT.

This clonotype has ten or more counts. The CDR3 loop is CASSLAGGVPAGELFF. DNA for the CDR3: TGTGCCAGCAGCTTAGCGGGAGGGGTCCCCGCCGGGGAGCTGTTTTTT. This chain connects TRBV7-9 to TRBJ2-2; 7 positions match TRBD2. CDR1 and CDR2 (germline): SEHNR, FQNEAQ (reference sequence). The trim removed 0 bases at V and 6 bases at J, leaving 7 bases unmatched. The CDR3 sequence is 16 residues long. Looking up the rest from reference TRBV7-9 and TRBJ2-2 gives the full variable domain: DTGVSQNPRHKITKRGQNVTFRCDPISEHNRLYWYRQTLGQGPEFLTYFQNEAQLEKSRLLSDRFSAERPKGSFSTLEIQRTEQGDSAMYLCASSLAGGVPAGELFFGEGSRLTVL.

This clonotype was detected many times. The V and J genes are TRBV10-3 and TRBJ1-2; unclear D gene. Germline V lookup: CDR1 ENHRY, CDR2 SYGVKD. The CDR3 runs to 15 residues. V was pared by 2 bases and J by 8 bases, with 18 bases between. The CDR3 nucleotides read TGTGCCATCAGTGAGGGGTTAGGGAACTATTGGGGCTACACCTTC. Translating gives CAISEGLGNYWGYTF.

At least ten counts were recorded for this clonotype. CDR3 region: CASSNQLTEWVTDTQYF. CDR3 nucleotides: TGTGCCAGCAGCAACCAACTGACAGAGTGGGTCACAGATACGCAGTATTTT. The V call is TRBV7-9, the J call TRBJ2-3; weak D call: TRBD1 (5 bases). The CDR3 covers 17 residues. V was shortened by 5 bases and J by 2 bases, with 20 bases between the two germline ends. In germline, CDR1 is SEHNR, CDR2 FQNEAQ (reference sequence).

This clonotype was recorded many times. This chain's CDR3 is CASGGHTNTGELFF. CDR3 DNA: TGCGCCAGCGGGGGACATACGAACACCGGGGAGCTGTTTTTT. The J gene is TRBJ2-2, the V gene TRBV10-2; D possibly corresponds to TRBD1 (6 bases). CDR1 and CDR2 (germline): WSHSY, SAAADI. V dropped 8 bases and J dropped 0 bases, with 10 bases sitting between them. The CDR3 consists of 14 residues.

This clonotype occurred once. This clone may be a read error of a much larger clone one base away. This chain links TRBV28 with TRBJ2-3; 9 positions agree with TRBD1. The germline CDR1 and CDR2 sequences are MDHEN and SYDVKM. CDR3 length: 14 amino acids. The CDR3 sequence: CASLDRGGTDTQNF. The CDR3 coding sequence is TGTGCCAGCTTGGACAGGGGAGGCACAGATACGCAGAATTTT.

This clonotype has ten or more counts. V is TRBV3-1 and J is TRBJ1-6; TRBD1 matches at 11 bases. Per germline, CDR1 LGHDT and CDR2 YNNKEL (reference sequence). This CDR3 region has 17 residues. V lost 4 bases to trimming and J lost 7 bases; unmatched junction nucleotides: 9. The CDR3 coding sequence is TGTGCCAGCAGCCTCCGGGACAGGGGGATCTCCAATTCACCCCTCCACTTT. Translation gives CASSLRDRGISNSPLHF.

Notes on this clonotype: A much more abundant neighbour one base away suggests this may be a read error. The CDR3 nucleotides are TGCAGTGCCACGGTACTAAACTCCTACCAGCAGTACTTC. It yields the protein CSATVLNSYQQYF. This chain uses TRBV20-1 with TRBJ2-7; no clear D gene. This CDR3 is built from 13 residues. Germline CDR1 reads DFQATT; CDR2 reads SNEGSKA (reference sequence).

CDR3 sequence: CASGPGLSGAGLITDTQYF. The CDR3 DNA sequence: TGTGCCAGCGGCCCCGGGCTTAGCGGGGCAGGATTAATCACAGATACGCAGTATTTT. This chain uses TRBV4-2 with TRBJ2-3; the match to TRBD2 covers 8 bases. The V gene end was trimmed by 8 bases and the J gene end by 2 bases; junction bases not matched to a gene: 21. This CDR3 region has 19 residues. CDR1 is LGHNA, CDR2 YNFKEQ, per germline.

This clonotype was found many times. The chain is built from TRBV20-1 and TRBJ1-1, with D perhaps TRBD1 (6 bases). Trimming stripped 5 bases from V and 5 bases from J, with 15 bases between. Germline V gives CDR1 DFQATT, CDR2 SNEGSKA (reference sequence). The CDR3 sequence is 13 residues long. CDR3 in DNA: TGCAGTGCTTCAGTGGGGGGGCGAACTGAAGCTTTCTTT. This translates into CSASVGGRTEAFF.

This clonotype was observed many times. V and J are TRBV20-1 and TRBJ1-2; D not certain. The CDR3 runs to 13 residues. In germline, CDR1 is DFQATT, CDR2 SNEGSKA (reference sequence). Trimming took off 1 base at V and 3 bases at J, with 9 bases between the two ends. CDR3: CSARGQYYYGYTF. CDR3 bases: TGCAGTGCTAGAGGTCAATACTACTATGGCTACACCTTC.

This clonotype was counted at least ten times. This chain joins TRBV18 and TRBJ1-1; 8 positions match TRBD1. The ends lost 3 bases at V and 0 bases at J; junction bases unmatched: 6. Germline CDR1 is KGHSH and CDR2 is LQKENI. CDR3 length equals 16 residues. Here the CDR3 reads CASSPGQGNLNTEAFF. The CDR3 bases are TGTGCCAGCTCACCTGGACAGGGCAACCTGAACACTGAAGCTTTCTTT.

This clonotype was recorded many times. The J gene is TRBJ1-6, the V gene TRBV12-3 or TRBV12-4; D is unclear. With 2 bases removed from V and 6 bases from J, the gap between germline ends came to 8 bases. The CDR3 has 14 amino acids. The CDR3 nucleotides read TGTGCCAGCAGTTTAAGTGGCCCTAATTCACCCCTCCACTTT. Its translation: CASSLSGPNSPLHF.

This clonotype was seen many times. The chain recombines TRBV29-1 with TRBJ2-5; 10 nucleotides agree with TRBD2. The CDR3 consists of 15 residues. The V and J ends lost 7 bases and 2 bases, in that order; junction bases with no gene match: 10. Germline V CDR1 and CDR2: SQVTM, ANQGSEA. CDR3 coding DNA: TGCAGCGGTAAGATAGGACTAGCGGTACAAGAGACCCAGTACTTC. Amino acids: CSGKIGLAVQETQYF.

This clonotype was seen ten or more times. The rearrangement uses TRBV4-2 and TRBJ2-7; D perhaps matches TRBD1 (6 bases). This CDR3 is built from 15 residues. V lost 3 bases to trimming and J lost 3 bases, with 15 bases between them. Looked up from germline, CDR1 is LGHNA and CDR2 is YNFKEQ. CDR3 sequence: CASSQIQDSLYEQYF. CDR3 nucleotide sequence: TGTGCCAGCAGCCAGATCCAGGACAGCCTCTACGAGCAGTACTTC.

This clonotype has ten or more counts. The chain links TRBV7-9 to TRBJ1-2; D gene uncertain. This CDR3 spans 14 amino acids. V gave up 1 base and J gave up 2 bases, with 8 bases separating them. Germline values: CDR1 SEHNR, CDR2 FQNEAQ (reference sequence). DNA of the CDR3: TGTGCCAGCAGCTTAGGTAGCACCAACTATGGCTACACCTTC. It encodes CASSLGSTNYGYTF.

This chain links TRBV6-1 with TRBJ2-5, with D possibly called TRBD1 or TRBD2 (5 bases each). Germline V gene lookup returns CDR1 MNHNS and CDR2 SASEGT. The length of the CDR3 is 16 residues. Trimming cost V 5 bases and J 1 base, with 17 bases left between them. CDR3 bases: TGTGCCAGCAGTACCGGGACGATCTTGGTCCAAGAGACCCAGTACTTC. Protein product: CASSTGTILVQETQYF.

This clonotype was recorded at least ten times. The chain combines TRBV7-9 with TRBJ2-1; 12 positions match TRBD2. The CDR3 has 15 residues. In germline, CDR1 is SEHNR, CDR2 FQNEAQ (reference sequence). V was clipped by 4 bases and J by 11 bases; unmatched bases: 9. In nucleotides, the CDR3 is TGTGCCAGCAGCTCGACGACTAGCGGGAGTAGCAAGCAGTTCTTC. Residues: CASSSTTSGSSKQFF.

The sample holds many counts of this clonotype. This chain uses TRBV3-1 with TRBJ1-4; D possibly corresponds to TRBD1 (6 bases). CDR3 size: 15 residues. Per the germline V gene, CDR1 is LGHDT and CDR2 is YNNKEL (reference sequence). V gave up 4 bases and J gave up 6 bases, with 15 bases separating them. The CDR3 loop reads CASSRRGGLDEKLFF. The CDR3 nucleotides are TGTGCCAGCAGCCGGAGGGGGGGTCTGGATGAAAAACTGTTTTTT.